The 23 T cell receptor beta chains listed next were all sequenced from one sample in a study of CD8 T cells in Susac syndrome. With random hexamers, about 0.45 to 1 ug RNA was reverse transcribed. Each CDR3 protein gets one entry after TCRdb re-called the immunoSEQ multiplex PCR reads with MiXCR. The sample lists about 170,000 distinct CDR3 sequences; 90% to 97% were seen once. Sequencing was carried out using CD4+ T cells from PBMCs. The origin of the receptors is a human donor with Susac syndrome.

In its sample, this clonotype was seen once. The CDR3 sequence: CAWAGHPNTEAFF. CDR3 nucleotide sequence: TGTGCCTGGGCGGGACACCCGAACACTGAAGCTTTCTTT. V and J are TRBV30 and TRBJ1-1; D might be TRBD1 (6 bases). CDR1 is GTSNPN and CDR2 is SVGIG in the germline V gene (reference sequence). V lost 5 bases to trimming and J lost 1 base, with 11 bases between them. The CDR3 has 13 residues.

The chain employs TRBV30 and TRBJ1-3; D not resolved. The CDR3 length is 14 residues. Germline CDR1 GTSNPN, CDR2 SVGIG (reference sequence). V was trimmed by 3 bases and J by 0 bases, leaving 9 bases between them. The CDR3 sequence: CAWRRLGSGNTIYF. DNA of the CDR3: TGTGCCTGGAGACGGCTCGGCTCTGGAAACACCATATATTTT.

V is TRBV3-1 and J is TRBJ2-2; D is possibly TRBD2 (5 bases). Germline CDR1 is LGHDT and CDR2 is YNNKEL (reference sequence). The germline V and J ends were trimmed by 10 bases and 2 bases, with 8 bases remaining between them. This CDR3 comprises 12 residues. The CDR3 DNA follows: TGTGCCATTGGACTTAACACCGGGGAGCTGTTTTTT. Its translation is CAIGLNTGELFF.

V is TRBV28 and J is TRBJ2-7; the D is unclear. The germline V gene has CDR1 MDHEN and CDR2 SYDVKM. V shed 2 bases and J shed 3 bases, with 14 bases lying between them. This CDR3 is built from 15 residues. CDR3 DNA sequence: TGTGCCAGCAGTTTAGTAGGTTCCCCCCTCTACGAGCAGTACGTC. It translates to CASSLVGSPLYEQYV.

V gene TRBV5-1 combines with J gene TRBJ1-2; D remains unclear. The CDR3 sequence is 16 residues long. Germline values: CDR1 SGHRS, CDR2 YFSETQ. V gave up 4 bases and J gave up 2 bases, with 18 bases separating them. In DNA form, the CDR3 reads TGCGCCAGCAGCCCGCTGGGGAAGCTCTCGAACTATGGCTACACCTTC. Protein sequence: CASSPLGKLSNYGYTF. The full variable domain, in which reference TRBV5-1 and TRBJ1-2 provide the parts outside the CDR3, is KAGVTQTPRYLIKTRGQQVTLSCSPISGHRSVSWYQQTPGQGLQFLFEYFSETQRNKGNFPGRFSGRQFSNSRSEMNVSTLELGDSALYLCASSPLGKLSNYGYTFGSGTRLTVV.

The chain employs TRBV6-2 or TRBV6-3 and TRBJ2-2; D gene unclear. Germline V gene sequence: CDR1 MNHEY, CDR2 SVGEGT. Between the trimmed V and J ends, which lost 8 bases and 4 bases, there was a span of 17 bases. The CDR3 loop spans 15 amino acids. The CDR3 loop is CASGRESLTTGELFF. The DNA of the CDR3 is TGTGCCAGCGGTAGAGAGTCCCTAACCACCGGGGAGCTGTTTTTT.

The chain employs TRBV29-1 and TRBJ2-7, with D perhaps given as TRBD1 or TRBD2 (6 bases each). Deletions cut 4 bases from V and 9 bases from J, with 13 bases between. Germline values: CDR1 SQVTM, CDR2 ANQGSEA. The CDR3 length is 11 residues. This CDR3 reads CSVALGGRQYF. CDR3 bases: TGCAGCGTTGCTTTGGGGGGCCGGCAGTACTTC.

The chain has TRBV12-3 or TRBV12-4 and TRBJ1-5; D remains unclear. The CDR3 runs to 12 residues. Trimming pared 1 base from V and 7 bases from J, leaving 5 bases between. CDR3 amino acids: CASSLEEQPQHF. The DNA of the CDR3 is TGTGCCAGCAGTTTAGAAGAACAGCCCCAGCATTTT.

The CDR3 region is CASRGSQPQHF. For the CDR3, the DNA is TGTGCCTCCAGGGGGTCGCAGCCCCAGCATTTT. The genes are TRBV28 and TRBJ1-5; 7 nucleotides agree with TRBD1. The CDR3 spans 11 residues. V was pared by 11 bases and J by 7 bases, with 5 bases of the junction left unmatched. The germline V gene has CDR1 MDHEN and CDR2 SYDVKM.

The rearrangement links TRBV29-1 to TRBJ2-7, with 11 nucleotides matching TRBD1. V lost 6 bases and J lost 4; bases outside the gene matches: 5. Germline values: CDR1 SQVTM, CDR2 ANQGSEA. There are 13 residues in the CDR3. The CDR3 DNA reads as TGCAGCGTGACCGGGACAGGGGGTTACGAGCAGTACTTC. Its translation: CSVTGTGGYEQYF.

This chain joins TRBV24-1 and TRBJ2-5; 9 nucleotides align to TRBD1. J was trimmed by 5 bases and V by 4 bases; bases with no gene match: 7. CDR3 length: 15 residues. Germline V gene sequence: CDR1 KGHDR, CDR2 SFDVKD. The CDR3 coding sequence is TGTGCCACCAGTGACTTGACAGGGGGTAGGGAGACCCAGTACTTC. It is translated as CATSDLTGGRETQYF.

The chain couples TRBV5-6 to TRBJ2-5, with TRBD1 matching over 10 bases. The CDR3 runs to 15 residues. V was clipped by 0 bases and J by 7 bases; unmatched bases: 6. Germline V lookup: CDR1 SGHDT, CDR2 YYEEEE. CDR3 protein: CASSLGPGTGVTQYF. The CDR3 DNA reads as TGTGCCAGCAGCTTGGGGCCCGGGACAGGGGTGACCCAGTACTTC.

The V and J genes are TRBV11-2 and TRBJ2-3, with TRBD1 matching 8 bases. Germline V gene sequence: CDR1 SGHAT, CDR2 FQNNGV. V lost 5 bases to trimming and J lost 7 bases; unmatched junction nucleotides: 5. The CDR3 is made up of 13 amino acids. The CDR3, as DNA: TGTGCCAGCAGCCCGGACAGGGCATATACGCAGTATTTT. It is translated as CASSPDRAYTQYF.

The chain couples TRBV6-2 or TRBV6-3 to TRBJ1-1, with D hard to call. Germline CDR1 is MNHEY and CDR2 is SVGEGT. V was shortened by 6 bases and J by 4 bases, with 9 bases between the two germline ends. The CDR3 contains 12 residues. The CDR3 nucleotides read TGTGCCAGCAGCTCCACTATCACTGAAGCTTTCTTT. It translates to CASSSTITEAFF.

This chain joins TRBV29-1 and TRBJ2-1; 13 bases agree with TRBD2. Germline trimming cut 4 bases from V and 2 bases from J; bases unmatched to any gene: 2. This CDR3 is built from 15 residues. Germline values: CDR1 SQVTM, CDR2 ANQGSEA. The CDR3 coding sequence is TGCAGCGTTGGGACTAGCGGGAGCACCTACAATGAGCAGTTCTTC. The encoded protein is CSVGTSGSTYNEQFF.

This rearrangement joins TRBV3-1 to TRBJ2-2; 10 bases fit TRBD2. Germline assignment: CDR1 LGHDT and CDR2 YNNKEL (reference sequence). The CDR3 is 16 amino acids. V was pared by 4 bases and J by 9 bases, with 11 bases of the junction left unmatched. CDR3 residues: CASSLKGPSGGRELFF. Here the CDR3 DNA reads TGTGCCAGCAGCCTAAAGGGGCCTAGCGGGGGACGGGAGCTGTTTTTT.

The CDR3 region is CATKGQGISSPSTRHSPLHF. CDR3 DNA: TGTGCCACCAAGGGACAGGGAATCTCCTCACCCTCTACGCGGCATTCACCCCTCCACTTT. The genes are TRBV19 and TRBJ1-6, with TRBD1 matching 9 bases. CDR1 and CDR2 (germline): LNHDA, SQIVND (reference sequence). CDR3 length: 20 amino acids. V trimming: 10 bases; J trimming: 8 bases; junction bases outside the gene matches: 27.

The chain combines TRBV28 with TRBJ2-7, with D tentatively TRBD1 (5 bases). The V gene's germline CDR1 is MDHEN and CDR2 SYDVKM. V lost 3 bases and J lost 3, with 12 bases in between. The length of the CDR3 is 14 residues. CDR3: CASSLVLQGYEQYF. In DNA form, the CDR3 reads TGTGCCAGCAGTTTGGTTCTCCAGGGCTACGAGCAGTACTTC.

This clonotype was seen more than once but under ten times. J is TRBJ2-5 and V is TRBV6-6; unclear D gene. The CDR3 contains 13 residues. Germline V gives CDR1 MNHNY, CDR2 SVGAGI (reference sequence). Trimming left V 5 bases short and J 5 bases short, with 12 bases between. The CDR3 DNA is TGTGCCAGCAGTCAAGACCCCAGGGAGACCCAGTACTTC. It translates to CASSQDPRETQYF.

The genes are TRBV28 and TRBJ2-1; D possibly corresponds to TRBD2 (6 bases). The CDR3 loop spans 14 amino acids. The ends were cut back, 6 bases at V and 10 bases at J, with 19 bases in the middle. Per germline, CDR1 MDHEN and CDR2 SYDVKM. CDR3 in amino acids: CASSPEGSEEEQFF. In nucleotides, the CDR3 is TGTGCCAGCAGCCCGGAGGGGTCGGAGGAGGAGCAGTTCTTC.

J is TRBJ2-1 and V is TRBV30; TRBD2 matches 16 bases. Trimming removed 7 bases from V and 15 bases from J; junction bases left unmatched: 6. This CDR3 has 12 residues. Per germline, CDR1 GTSNPN and CDR2 SVGIG (reference sequence). CDR3 in DNA: TGTGCCTCTGGGACTAGCGGGAGGGCTGGGTTCTTC. Protein sequence: CASGTSGRAGFF.

The V gene is TRBV6-6, the J gene TRBJ1-5; perhaps TRBD1 as D (6 bases). CDR3 length: 15 amino acids. From germline, CDR1 is MNHNY and CDR2 SVGAGI (reference sequence). V shed 10 bases and J shed 2 bases, with 18 bases lying between them. The CDR3 DNA reads TGTGCCACCACTACGGCAGGGGCCCGCAATCAGCCCCAGCATTTT. It translates to CATTTAGARNQPQHF.

V and J are TRBV18 and TRBJ2-1; D is perhaps TRBD2 (6 bases). The CDR3 has 15 residues. V lost 0 bases, J lost 5 bases, and 11 bases lay in between. Germline V gives CDR1 KGHSH, CDR2 LQKENI. The CDR3 region has the DNA TGTGCCAGCTCACCACCGGGACTGACAAACAATGAGCAGTTCTTC. Translating gives CASSPPGLTNNEQFF.